The T cell receptor (beta chain) described here comes from a study of response to subunit inactivated influenza vaccine. Study-wide results and limits: The authors offered the suggestion that each seasonal influenza vaccination recruits few new T cells.

This clonotype has just a few counts. The target antigen is unknown. Germline V CDR1 and CDR2: DFQATT, SNEGSKA (reference sequence). The V end lost 0 bases, the J end lost 4 bases, and 18 bases lay between the germline ends. The CDR3 has 16 residues. TCRdb ran MiXCR on the RT-PCR reads and lists one entry per CDR3 protein. The repertoire holds roughly 520,000 distinct CDR3 sequences, with roughly 27% as singletons. This material consisted of CD4+ T cells sorted from PBMCs, taken 5 days after vaccination. The chain couples TRBV20-1 to TRBJ1-1, with D perhaps matching TRBD1 (5 bases). This sequence originates from a man aged 45-60 years who received an inactivated influenza vaccine. The CDR3 DNA is TGCAGTGCTAGAGATTCTGTAAGGGGCGGGGGCACTGAAGCTTTCTTT. Encoded protein: CSARDSVRGGGTEAFF.